The 13 T cell receptor beta chains given below trace back to one sample, sequenced in a study of T cell repertoires in cytomegalovirus infection. No cognate antigen is known for these TCRs. TCRdb analysed the reads with MiXCR anew, one entry per CDR3 protein. The sample holds about 110,000 distinct CDR3 sequences, around 30% seen once. The sequencing here drew on CD8+ T cells from cultured PBMCs, taken from culture after CMV antigen stimulation. The receptors come from a human donor in good health (CMV status not recorded). Some clones in this sample may be carry-over from other donors' samples.

V usage is TRBV7-9 and J usage is TRBJ2-7; D is possibly TRBD1 (6 bases). V was pared by 4 bases and J by 2 bases, with 15 bases between. Per the germline V gene, CDR1 is SEHNR and CDR2 is FQNEAQ (reference sequence). The CDR3 runs 15 residues. CDR3 amino acids: CASSSSWDTPYEQYF. The CDR3 bases are TGTGCCAGCAGCTCCTCCTGGGACACACCCTACGAGCAGTACTTC.

In its sample, this clonotype was seen a few times. The chain is built from TRBV4-1 and TRBJ1-2; 9 bases fit TRBD1. Germline V gene sequence: CDR1 MGHRA, CDR2 YSYEKL. This CDR3 is built from 17 residues. J was trimmed by 7 bases and V by 0 bases; bases with no gene match: 12. CDR3 amino acids: CASSQEWAGQGLGGYTF. In DNA form, the CDR3 reads TGCGCCAGCAGCCAAGAATGGGCGGGACAGGGTTTAGGTGGCTACACCTTC.

The V gene is TRBV7-4, the J gene TRBJ2-1; D not certain. Germline V CDR1 and CDR2: SGHVT, SQSDAQ. The CDR3 is 14 residues long. V shed 1 base and J shed 6 bases, with 10 bases lying between them. CDR3 amino acids: CASSLDLGINEQFF. In DNA, the CDR3 is TGTGCCAGCAGCTTAGACCTCGGTATCAATGAGCAGTTCTTC. Full variable domain (remainder filled in from reference TRBV7-4 and TRBJ2-1): GAGVSQSPRYKVAKRGRDVALRCDSISGHVTLYWYRQTLGQGSEVLTYSQSDAQRDKSGRPSGRFSAERPERSVSTLKIQRTEQGDSAVYLCASSLDLGINEQFFGPGTRLTVL.

V and J are TRBV5-6 and TRBJ2-2, with D uncertain. This CDR3 comprises 13 residues. The V and J ends lost 0 bases and 7 bases respectively, with 7 bases between them. Germline values: CDR1 SGHDT, CDR2 YYEEEE. CDR3 nucleotides: TGTGCCAGCAGCTTGGGGAGTGACGGGGAGCTGTTTTTT. This gives the protein CASSLGSDGELFF.

The chain is built from TRBV3-1 and TRBJ2-3; D not certain. The germline gives CDR1 LGHDT, CDR2 YNNKEL (reference sequence). This CDR3 is 15 amino acids long. The ends were cut back, 5 bases at V and 1 base at J, with 13 bases in the middle. The CDR3 spells CASSFDIFGTDTQYF. Here the CDR3 DNA reads TGTGCCAGCAGCTTCGACATCTTCGGCACAGATACGCAGTATTTT.

This clonotype was observed a handful of times. The V call is TRBV4-2, the J call TRBJ2-3, with TRBD2 matching over 10 bases. The CDR3 loop spans 17 amino acids. V lost 0 bases and J lost 5; bases outside the gene matches: 8. Germline lookup yields CDR1 LGHNA and CDR2 YNFKEQ. The CDR3 DNA reads TGTGCCAGCAGCCAAGAGGAAGCGGGGGGGCCTGAAGATACGCAGTATTTT. Protein: CASSQEEAGGPEDTQYF.

This clonotype has more than one count but fewer than ten. Written as DNA, the CDR3 is TGTGCCAGCAGCCCGATGGACGAGCAGTACTTC. Encoded protein: CASSPMDEQYF. The chain links TRBV7-9 to TRBJ2-7; D is uncertain. The CDR3 spans 11 residues. Trimming removed 5 bases at V and 5 bases at J, with 7 bases between. Germline V gene lookup returns CDR1 SEHNR and CDR2 FQNEAQ (reference sequence).

This clonotype showed up many times. The J gene is TRBJ1-1, the V gene TRBV6-2 or TRBV6-3, with no clear D. The CDR3 totals 13 residues. Germline V gives CDR1 MNHEY, CDR2 SVGEGT. V lost 1 base to trimming and J lost 5 bases, with 8 bases between them. CDR3 coding DNA: TGTGCCAGCAGTTACTTCGGGGAGACTGAAGCTTTCTTT. Amino acids: CASSYFGETEAFF.

This clonotype was observed a handful of times. The V and J genes are TRBV11-2 and TRBJ2-3; no clear D. The CDR3 sequence is 13 residues long. Germline CDR1 reads SGHAT; CDR2 reads FQNNGV. V was pared by 2 bases and J by 5 bases, with 8 bases between. CDR3 protein: CASSLLGRDTQYF. CDR3 nucleotide sequence: TGTGCCAGCAGCTTACTAGGACGAGATACGCAGTATTTT.

This chain uses TRBV11-2 with TRBJ2-7; D might be TRBD1 (5 bases). Trimming took off 3 bases at V and 2 bases at J, with 8 bases between the two ends. The germline V gene encodes CDR1 SGHAT and CDR2 FQNNGV. This CDR3 contains 13 residues. In DNA, the CDR3 is TGTGCCAGCAGCTTTGGACAAGCCTACGAGCAGTACTTC. It codes for CASSFGQAYEQYF.

This chain uses TRBV6-2 or TRBV6-3 with TRBJ1-1; a possible D gene is TRBD1 (5 bases). CDR3 length: 16 residues. V was clipped by 0 bases and J by 3 bases, with 14 bases between them. Germline V gene data show CDR1 as MNHEY and CDR2 as SVGEGT. The CDR3 here is CASSYSGTSGDTEAFF. The DNA for the CDR3 is TGTGCCAGCAGTTACTCCGGGACCTCGGGAGACACTGAAGCTTTCTTT.

The chain couples TRBV20-1 to TRBJ2-1, with 12 bases aligning to TRBD2. Germline CDR1 reads DFQATT; CDR2 reads SNEGSKA (reference sequence). After removal of 0 bases from V and 3 bases from J, the junction contained 9 bases not matched to a gene. The CDR3 spans 18 residues. In nucleotides, the CDR3 is TGCAGTGCTAGAGATCTTAGGACTAGCGGGGTATACTACAATGAGCAGTTCTTC. It is translated as CSARDLRTSGVYYNEQFF.

This clonotype was counted at least ten times. The genes are TRBV7-2 and TRBJ1-1; perhaps TRBD1 as D (5 bases). The CDR3 is 16 residues long. V was trimmed by 2 bases and J by 0 bases, leaving 13 bases between them. Germline CDR1 reads SGHTA; CDR2 reads FQGNSA. CDR3 bases: TGTGCCAGCAGCTTAAGACTGACAGCAGTGAACACTGAAGCTTTCTTT. Protein sequence: CASSLRLTAVNTEAFF. Full variable domain (remainder filled in from reference TRBV7-2 and TRBJ1-1): GAGVSQSPSNKVTEKGKDVELRCDPISGHTALYWYRQSLGQGLEFLIYFQGNSAPDKSGLPSDRFSAERTGGSVSTLTIQRTQQEDSAVYLCASSLRLTAVNTEAFFGQGTRLTVV.